This note documents a single T cell receptor (beta chain) sequence. Profiling relied on immunoSEQ multiplex PCR, and the TCRdb table lists in-frame clones only, not all of them. In the table there are about 300,000 clones, around 86% of which are singletons. These data come from a study of blood T cell repertoires in COVID-19. Across the study: The samples span acute and convalescent COVID-19 from the United States, Italy and Spain. PBMCs, B-cell-depleted T cells, or T cells were the source of the cDNA or gDNA that made up the material.

V lost 3 bases, J lost 4 bases, and 21 bases lay in between. There are 18 residues in the CDR3. CDR1 and CDR2 (germline): LGHDT, YNNKEL (reference sequence). Clinical history reported by participants formed the basis on which cohorts were assigned. Cohort 3 donors were reported recovered after two negative PCRs, clearance, or symptom resolution. The clonotype originates from a man under 40 who had recovered from COVID-19. The genes are TRBV3-1 (or the pseudogene TRBV3-2) and TRBJ2-2; D may be TRBD2 (6 bases). Sequencing input: PBMCs or T cells enriched from blood (not recorded which). CDR3 DNA: TGTGCCAGCAGCCATGCAGTCGGGGACTTGAAGGTCACCGGGGAGCTGTTTTTT. Its protein is CASSHAVGDLKVTGELFF.